This T cell receptor (beta chain) is drawn from a study of blood T cell repertoires in COVID-19. The assay was immunoSEQ multiplex PCR, and TCRdb's table has in-frame clones only and misses some. There are about 210,000 clones in the sample; around four fifths occur only once, and over 4% lies in the top ten. Losses at the gene ends were 0 bases for V and 1 base for J; bases not matched to a gene: 3. Germline CDR1 is SGDLS and CDR2 is YYNGEE. The CDR3 contains 15 residues. Enrollment of patients from Seattle took place during active infection, with longitudinal follow-up. Sequences were obtained from peripheral blood. The clonotype originates from a woman aged 70-85 years with COVID-19, enrolled during active disease. The J gene is TRBJ2-7, the V gene TRBV9, with 8 bases fitting TRBD2. The CDR3 protein is CASSVGERESYEQYF. The CDR3, as DNA: TGTGCCAGCAGCGTAGGGGAGCGGGAGTCCTACGAGCAGTACTTC. Full variable domain (missing parts from reference TRBV9 and TRBJ2-7): DSGVTQTPKHLITATGQRVTLRCSPRSGDLSVYWYQQSLDQGLQFLIQYYNGEERAKGNILERFSAQQFPDLHSELNLSSLELGDSALYFCASSVGERESYEQYFGPGTRLTVT.